These T cell receptor beta chains were read from a single sample in a study of T-cell memory formation after mild COVID-19. TCRdb analysed the 5' RACE reads with MiXCR anew, one entry per CDR3 protein. This table holds 550,000 to 650,000 distinct CDR3 sequences, roughly a sixth found once. The material sequenced was PBMCs or a T cell subset sorted from them (not recorded which). The receptors shown here come from an adult woman who had mild COVID-19 (a few samples of this study predate the infection). Cell type and time point are not known. CDR3s include the opening cysteine and the closing phenylalanine or tryptophan. D genes are given only for firm matches. Clone size is not always given. Where it is, it says once, few, many or a class for expanded clones.

v_gene: TRBV5-8; d_gene: .; j_gene: TRBJ1-2; abundance: .; CDR3aa: CASSSWASYGYTF; CDR3nt: TGTGCCAGCAGTTCCTGGGCGAGCTATGGCTACACCTTC
v_gene: TRBV7-6; d_gene: .; j_gene: TRBJ2-7; abundance: many; CDR3aa: CASSLTHYEQYF; CDR3nt: TGTGCCAGCAGTTTGACCCACTACGAGCAGTACTTC
v_gene: TRBV3-1; d_gene: .; j_gene: TRBJ2-1; abundance: few; CDR3aa: CASSQAGGAHNEQFF; CDR3nt: TGTGCCAGCAGCCAGGCAGGAGGGGCCCACAATGAGCAGTTCTTC
v_gene: TRBV27; d_gene: .; j_gene: TRBJ2-5; abundance: .; CDR3aa: CATGPYQETQYF; CDR3nt: TGTGCCACCGGACCCTATCAAGAGACCCAGTACTTC
v_gene: TRBV7-9; d_gene: .; j_gene: TRBJ1-3; abundance: few; CDR3aa: CASSSKGGNTIYF; CDR3nt: TGTGCCAGCAGCTCGAAGGGGGGAAACACCATATATTTT
v_gene: TRBV24-1; d_gene: TRBD1; j_gene: TRBJ1-5; abundance: few; CDR3aa: CATSDQGVQPQHF; CDR3nt: TGTGCCACCAGTGATCAGGGGGTTCAGCCCCAGCATTTT
v_gene: TRBV6-1; d_gene: .; j_gene: TRBJ1-1; abundance: .; CDR3aa: CASSPDVSNTEAFF; CDR3nt: TGTGCCAGCAGCCCAGACGTTTCGAACACTGAAGCTTTCTTT
v_gene: TRBV19; d_gene: .; j_gene: TRBJ1-1; abundance: few; CDR3aa: CASSAITGNTEAFF; CDR3nt: TGTGCCAGTAGTGCTATTACAGGGAACACTGAAGCTTTCTTT
v_gene: TRBV18; d_gene: TRBD1; j_gene: TRBJ1-2; abundance: few; CDR3aa: CASSPTGTGNYGYTF; CDR3nt: TGTGCCAGCTCACCAACCGGGACAGGGAACTATGGCTACACCTTC
v_gene: TRBV5-1; d_gene: .; j_gene: TRBJ2-5; abundance: many; CDR3aa: CASSLGVARGETQYF; CDR3nt: TGCGCCAGCAGCTTGGGGGTAGCCAGGGGCGAGACCCAGTACTTC
v_gene: TRBV2; d_gene: .; j_gene: TRBJ1-4; abundance: few; CDR3aa: CASSEGALNEKLFF; CDR3nt: TGTGCCAGCAGTGAGGGGGCACTAAATGAAAAACTGTTTTTT
v_gene: TRBV27; d_gene: TRBD2; j_gene: TRBJ2-3; abundance: .; CDR3aa: CASTRFSGRADTQYF; CDR3nt: TGTGCCAGCACCCGTTTTAGCGGGAGAGCAGATACGCAGTATTTT
v_gene: TRBV3-1; d_gene: .; j_gene: TRBJ1-1; abundance: .; CDR3aa: CASSQVRPGDLTEAFF; CDR3nt: TGTGCCAGCAGCCAAGTAAGGCCAGGGGATTTGACTGAAGCTTTCTTT
v_gene: TRBV7-2; d_gene: .; j_gene: TRBJ2-3; abundance: .; CDR3aa: CASSGKSGRGFTDTQYF; CDR3nt: TGTGCCAGCAGCGGGAAAAGCGGGCGGGGTTTCACAGATACGCAGTATTTT
v_gene: TRBV7-2; d_gene: TRBD2; j_gene: TRBJ2-1; abundance: many; CDR3aa: CASSFGASGGRSSYNEQFF; CDR3nt: TGTGCCAGCAGCTTCGGGGCTAGCGGGGGGCGTAGCTCCTACAATGAGCAGTTCTTC
v_gene: TRBV7-6; d_gene: .; j_gene: TRBJ1-4; abundance: few; CDR3aa: CASSLEMEEKLFF; CDR3nt: TGTGCCAGCAGCTTAGAGATGGAGGAAAAACTGTTTTTT
v_gene: TRBV2; d_gene: TRBD2; j_gene: TRBJ2-7; abundance: .; CDR3aa: CASSEGLAGSYEQYF; CDR3nt: TGTGCCAGCAGTGAGGGACTAGCGGGGTCCTACGAGCAGTACTTC
v_gene: TRBV2; d_gene: .; j_gene: TRBJ2-3; abundance: few; CDR3aa: CAGGGGPTDTQYF; CDR3nt: TGCGCCGGGGGAGGGGGGCCTACAGATACGCAGTATTTT
v_gene: TRBV5-4; d_gene: .; j_gene: TRBJ2-3; abundance: few; CDR3aa: CASSRLGVSRTDTQYF; CDR3nt: TGTGCCAGCAGCCGTCTCGGGGTTTCGCGCACAGATACGCAGTATTTT
v_gene: TRBV3-1; d_gene: TRBD2; j_gene: TRBJ2-3; abundance: few; CDR3aa: CASSQDSGGLTDTQYF; CDR3nt: TGTGCCAGCAGCCAAGATAGCGGGGGCCTCACAGATACGCAGTATTTT
v_gene: TRBV7-2; d_gene: TRBD1; j_gene: TRBJ2-7; abundance: .; CDR3aa: CASSRPGTGYEQYF; CDR3nt: TGTGCCAGCAGCAGACCCGGGACAGGGTACGAGCAGTACTTC
v_gene: TRBV2; d_gene: .; j_gene: TRBJ1-3; abundance: .; CDR3aa: CASSTDHSGNTIYF; CDR3nt: TGTGCCAGCAGTACAGACCACTCTGGAAACACCATATATTTT
v_gene: TRBV7-2; d_gene: TRBD2; j_gene: TRBJ2-3; abundance: .; CDR3aa: CASSLRRGGFSTDTQYF; CDR3nt: TGTGCCAGCAGCCTTCGGCGGGGGGGGTTCTCCACAGATACGCAGTATTTT
v_gene: TRBV5-1; d_gene: .; j_gene: TRBJ1-1; abundance: few; CDR3aa: CASSWGTQNTEAFF; CDR3nt: TGCGCCAGCAGCTGGGGGACACAGAACACTGAAGCTTTCTTT
v_gene: TRBV24-1; d_gene: .; j_gene: TRBJ2-2; abundance: .; CDR3aa: CATSDLRGSGELFF; CDR3nt: TGTGCCACCAGTGATTTGCGGGGGTCCGGGGAGCTGTTTTTT